Listed below are T cell receptor beta chains from one sample, sequenced in a study of blood T cell repertoires in COVID-19. Libraries were prepared by immunoSEQ multiplex PCR; TCRdb keeps only in-frame clonotypes and omits some of them. This sample yields under 200,000 clones, of which around three quarters are seen a single time; approximately 7% belongs to the top ten. The sample consisted of peripheral blood. These receptors all come from an older man with active or convalescent COVID-19. CDR3s include the opening cysteine and the closing phenylalanine or tryptophan. The order of the fields is CDR3 protein, CDR3 DNA, J gene, clone size, V gene, D gene. The D gene is left open where the match is weak. Not every row has a clone size; where given, it reads once, few, many or a size class.

CASSLGTGASYTF	TGTGCCAGCAGCCTGGGGACAGGGGCATCCTACACCTTC	TRBJ1-2	.	TRBV7-9	TRBD1
CASSDLASSYNEQFF	TGTGCCAGCAGTGACCTGGCTAGCTCCTACAATGAGCAGTTCTTC	TRBJ2-1	.	TRBV6-4	.
CASSLGTDNTEAFF	TGCGCCAGCAGCTTGGGGACAGACAACACTGAAGCTTTCTTT	TRBJ1-1	few	TRBV5-1	.
CASSPLTGELFF	TGTGCCAGCAGCCCTCTAACCGGGGAGCTGTTTTTT	TRBJ2-2	.	TRBV3-1/TRBV3-2	.
CASSSSLASADTQYF	TGTGCCAGCAGCTCCTCACTAGCGTCCGCAGATACGCAGTATTTT	TRBJ2-3	.	TRBV7-9	TRBD2
CASGLVYTGTSGRKEQFF	TGTGCTAGTGGTTTGGTATACACCGGGACTAGCGGGCGAAAGGAGCAGTTCTTC	TRBJ2-1	.	TRBV12-5	TRBD2
CASSYPSGQGNYGYTF	TGCGCCAGCAGTTACCCGTCTGGTCAGGGGAACTATGGCTACACCTTC	TRBJ1-2	.	TRBV5-1	.
CASSYPGTSHSYEQYF	TGTGCCAGCAGTTACCCAGGGACATCCCATTCCTACGAGCAGTACTTC	TRBJ2-7	.	TRBV6-2/TRBV6-3	.
CASSRFRTSSYEQYF	TGTGCCAGCAGCCGCTTTAGGACTAGCTCCTACGAGCAGTACTTC	TRBJ2-7	few	TRBV11-2	TRBD2
CASRPSTGERGYTF	TGTGCCAGCCGACCCTCTACAGGGGAAAGGGGCTACACCTTC	TRBJ1-2	.	TRBV7-8	TRBD1
CASSLRDSYYEQYF	TGTGCCAGCAGCTTAAGGGACAGTTACTACGAGCAGTACTTC	TRBJ2-7	.	TRBV7-2	TRBD1
CASRPGQGYGYTF	TGTGCCAGCAGACCGGGACAGGGCTATGGCTACACCTTC	TRBJ1-2	.	TRBV12-3/TRBV12-4	TRBD1
CASSRTLASTEAFF	TGTGCCAGCAGCCGGACACTCGCGAGCACTGAAGCTTTCTTT	TRBJ1-1	.	TRBV5-8	.
CASSSPTGGSNYGYTF	TGCGCCAGCAGCTCGCCTACAGGGGGATCTAACTATGGCTACACCTTC	TRBJ1-2	.	TRBV5-1	TRBD1
CASSYPTGRETQYF	TGTGCCAGCAGTTACCCAACGGGGAGGGAGACCCAGTACTTC	TRBJ2-5	.	TRBV6-2/TRBV6-3	.
CAMRTGANTGELFF	TGTGCCATGCGAACAGGAGCAAACACCGGGGAGCTGTTTTTT	TRBJ2-2	few	TRBV18	.
CASIKSLGTGALRGNSPLHF	TGTGCCAGCATCAAGAGTTTGGGGACAGGCGCCCTCCGAGGCAATTCACCCCTCCACTTT	TRBJ1-6	.	TRBV21-1	.
CASSAGLAGNRDEQFF	TGTGCCAGCAGCGCGGGACTAGCGGGGAATAGGGATGAGCAGTTCTTC	TRBJ2-1	few	TRBV7-9	TRBD2
CASSPEGQGSQPQHF	TGTGCCAGCTCACCGGAGGGACAGGGGAGTCAGCCCCAGCATTTT	TRBJ1-5	.	TRBV18	TRBD1
CASGPTDTQYF	TGTGCCAGCGGCCCCACAGATACGCAGTATTTT	TRBJ2-3	.	TRBV5-4	.
CASSPTGSPDSNYGYTF	TGCGCCAGCAGCCCCACAGGGTCGCCAGATTCGAACTATGGCTACACCTTC	TRBJ1-2	.	TRBV5-1	.
CASSYGTDNEQFF	TGTGCCAGCAGCTACGGGACTGACAATGAGCAGTTCTTC	TRBJ2-1	.	TRBV5-6	.
CAWSVRLIGNTIYF	TGTGCCTGGAGTGTACGGTTAATCGGAAACACCATATATTTT	TRBJ1-3	.	TRBV30	.
CASSPVGQPTNTQYF	TGTGCCAGCAGCCCAGTGGGACAGCCCACAAATACGCAGTATTTT	TRBJ2-3	once	TRBV9	TRBD1
CASSLGQGAYEQFF	TGTGCCAGCTCATTGGGACAGGGGGCTTATGAGCAGTTCTTC	TRBJ2-1	.	TRBV18	TRBD1
CASSSSSGRAGYF	TGTGCCAGCAGTTCCTCTAGCGGGAGGGCCGGGTATTTT	TRBJ2-3	few	TRBV12-3/TRBV12-4	TRBD2
CASSDGSGTSGALTDTQYF	TGTGCCAGCAGTGATGGGAGCGGGACTAGCGGAGCTCTGACAGATACGCAGTATTTT	TRBJ2-3	.	TRBV2	TRBD2
CAWNRGNTEAFF	TGTGCCTGGAACAGGGGAAACACTGAAGCTTTCTTT	TRBJ1-1	few	TRBV30	TRBD1
CSALSRHEQYF	TGCAGTGCTCTGTCGCGCCACGAGCAGTACTTC	TRBJ2-7	.	TRBV20-1	.
CASSYSAGGNYGYTF	TGTGCCAGCAGTTACTCGGCAGGGGGCAACTATGGCTACACCTTC	TRBJ1-2	.	TRBV6-5	TRBD1
CASRERDSFNYGYTF	TGTGCCAGTCGGGAAAGGGACAGCTTTAACTATGGCTACACCTTC	TRBJ1-2	.	TRBV19	TRBD1
CASSQGAVGSPLHF	TGTGCCAGCAGCCAAGGGGCAGTAGGCTCACCCCTCCACTTT	TRBJ1-6	.	TRBV3-1/TRBV3-2	.
CASSEFGSGYEQYF	TGTGCCAGCAGTGAATTTGGGAGCGGCTACGAGCAGTACTTC	TRBJ2-7	.	TRBV6-1	.
CAITGTGTTGELFF	TGTGCCATCACCGGGACAGGGACCACCGGGGAGCTGTTTTTT	TRBJ2-2	few	TRBV10-3	TRBD1
CASSYHYRGQETQYF	TGTGCCAGCAGTTACCACTACAGGGGGCAAGAGACCCAGTACTTC	TRBJ2-5	.	TRBV6-5	TRBD1
CSVGHKNTEAFF	TGCAGCGTTGGACACAAGAACACTGAAGCTTTCTTT	TRBJ1-1	.	TRBV29-1	.
CASSPLPTGAVNTEAFF	TGCGCCAGCAGCCCGTTACCAACAGGGGCCGTGAACACTGAAGCTTTCTTT	TRBJ1-1	.	TRBV4-1	TRBD1
CASSRQQNTEAFF	TGTGCCAGCAGTAGACAGCAGAACACTGAAGCTTTCTTT	TRBJ1-1	.	TRBV12-3/TRBV12-4	.
CASSIATGDRRSGYTF	TGTGCCAGTAGTATAGCAACCGGGGACAGGAGGAGTGGCTACACCTTC	TRBJ1-2	.	TRBV19	TRBD1
CASSLAGPMGGYTF	TGTGCCAGCAGCTTGGCAGGGCCGATGGGCGGCTACACCTTC	TRBJ1-2	.	TRBV5-4	.
CASSLDRDNQPQHF	TGTGCCAGCAGTCTGGACAGGGACAATCAGCCCCAGCATTTT	TRBJ1-5	.	TRBV2	TRBD1
CASSTSGGTDTQYF	TGTGCCAGTAGTACTAGCGGGGGCACAGATACGCAGTATTTT	TRBJ2-3	.	TRBV19	TRBD2
CASSVDKNTEAFF	TGTGCTAGCAGCGTGGACAAGAACACTGAAGCTTTCTTT	TRBJ1-1	once	TRBV7-7	.
CASSLYPGSDEQFF	TGTGCCAGCAGCTTGTACCCGGGTTCGGATGAGCAGTTCTTC	TRBJ2-1	.	TRBV5-5	.
CASSLSGDTQYF	TGTGCCAGCAGTCTGAGCGGGGATACGCAGTATTTT	TRBJ2-3	.	TRBV12-3/TRBV12-4	.
CSASPGGGAKNIQYF	TGCAGTGCTAGTCCGGGCGGGGGAGCCAAAAACATTCAGTACTTC	TRBJ2-4	.	TRBV20-1	TRBD2
CASSLAGTVANEKLFF	TGTGCCAGCAGCTTGGCTGGGACAGTTGCTAATGAAAAACTGTTTTTT	TRBJ1-4	few	TRBV13	TRBD1
CAWGQMGYTF	TGTGCCTGGGGCCAGATGGGCTACACCTTC	TRBJ1-2	.	TRBV30	.
CASSFQQNTEAFF	TGCGCCAGCAGCTTCCAACAGAACACTGAAGCTTTCTTT	TRBJ1-1	.	TRBV5-1	.
CASSLHPTGIYNEQFF	TGTGCCAGCAGCCTCCATCCGACAGGGATCTACAATGAGCAGTTCTTC	TRBJ2-1	.	TRBV3-1/TRBV3-2	TRBD1
CASSPNQGDDYTF	TGTGCCAGCTCACCTAACCAGGGGGATGACTACACCTTC	TRBJ1-2	.	TRBV18	TRBD1
CASSSQGDTEAFF	TGCGCCAGCAGCTCTCAGGGGGACACTGAAGCTTTCTTT	TRBJ1-1	.	TRBV5-1	TRBD1
CASSESRRTGKDNEQFF	TGCGCCAGCAGTGAGTCCCGTAGGACAGGGAAGGACAATGAGCAGTTCTTC	TRBJ2-1	few	TRBV10-1	TRBD1
CASSPGLAGGPGTGELFF	TGCGCCAGCAGCCCGGGACTAGCGGGAGGGCCGGGAACCGGGGAGCTGTTTTTT	TRBJ2-2	.	TRBV5-1	TRBD2
CASSFLSGGDTEAFF	TGTGCCAGCAGCTTTCTTTCGGGCGGGGACACTGAAGCTTTCTTT	TRBJ1-1	.	TRBV5-6	.
CASSLEGQGGSPLHF	TGCGCCAGCAGCTTGGAGGGACAGGGAGGATCACCCCTCCACTTT	TRBJ1-6	.	TRBV5-1	TRBD1
CASSFLPDSYQPQHF	TGTGCCAGCAGCTTCCTACCGGACAGCTATCAGCCCCAGCATTTT	TRBJ1-5	.	TRBV7-2	.
CASSISPGGNYGYTF	TGTGCCAGTAGTATCTCCCCCGGGGGAAACTATGGCTACACCTTC	TRBJ1-2	few	TRBV19	.
CASSFDRVDGYTF	TGTGCCAGCAGCTTCGACAGGGTCGATGGCTACACCTTC	TRBJ1-2	.	TRBV7-9	TRBD1
CASSEEQRGTQYF	TGTGCCAGCAGTGAGGAGCAGCGGGGGACCCAGTACTTC	TRBJ2-5	.	TRBV2	TRBD2